Following are 30 T cell receptor beta chains from one sample sequenced in a study of T-cell reconstitution after alpha-beta-depleted transplantation in children. Preparation of the TCRbeta library involved a method that used unique molecular identifiers. MiXCR, run by TCRdb on the PCR reads, gives a single entry per CDR3 protein. The sample has roughly 500,000 distinct CDR3 sequences; 15% to 20% are singletons. The starting material was PBMCs from the stem cell graft donor, obtained from the stem cell graft. These receptor sequences come from a human donor who donated a stem cell graft to a child with acute lymphoblastic leukemia.

The rearrangement links TRBV2 to TRBJ2-1; 14 bases agree with TRBD2. V dropped 7 bases and J dropped 4; count of bases not matched to a gene: 3. The germline V gene encodes CDR1 SNHLY and CDR2 FYNNEI. This CDR3 contains 15 residues. In DNA, the CDR3 is TGTGCCAGCACCGGGACTAGCGGGGGATACAATGAGCAGTTCTTC. Its protein product is CASTGTSGGYNEQFF. The full variable domain, completed using reference TRBV2 and TRBJ2-1, is EPEVTQTPSHQVTQMGQEVILRCVPISNHLYFYWYRQILGQKVEFLVSFYNNEISEKSEIFDDQFSVERPDGSNFTLKIRSTKLEDSAMYFCASTGTSGGYNEQFFGPGTRLTVL.

This clonotype was seen a handful of times. The V call is TRBV12-3 or TRBV12-4, the J call TRBJ2-3; perhaps TRBD1 as D (6 bases). The CDR3 has 15 amino acids. Trimming removed 6 bases at V and 4 bases at J, with 17 bases between. Here the CDR3 DNA reads TGTGCCAGCAGCCCGTTACAGGGTCGACCAGATACGCAGTATTTT. Residues: CASSPLQGRPDTQYF.

This clonotype turned up a few times. The V call is TRBV5-1, the J call TRBJ2-5; 8 nucleotides line up with TRBD1. The CDR3 sequence is 17 residues long. The V segment lost 4 bases and the J segment 5 bases; nucleotides outside the gene matches: 16. CDR1 is SGHRS and CDR2 is YFSETQ in the germline V gene. CDR3 nucleotide sequence: TGCGCCAGCAGCCCCACTTCAGGTCCGACAGGGGTCGAGACCCAGTACTTC. Translation gives CASSPTSGPTGVETQYF.

This clonotype showed up many times. A read error may produce the germline difference seen at one junction end. The CDR3 here is CASSGGNEQFF. CDR3 in DNA: TGTGCCAGCAGCGGGGGAAATGAGCAGTTCTTC. The rearrangement joins TRBV5-1 to TRBJ2-1, with TRBD2 matching 8 bases. CDR3 size: 11 residues. Germline V gene sequence: CDR1 SGHRS, CDR2 YFSETQ.

This clonotype was seen more than once but under ten times. The rearrangement joins TRBV5-1 to TRBJ2-1; 15 bases fit TRBD2. The ends lost 1 base at V and 5 bases at J; junction bases unmatched: 7. CDR1 and CDR2 (germline): SGHRS, YFSETQ. The CDR3 is 18 amino acids. The CDR3 nucleotides read TGCGCCAGCAGCTTGCCCGGACTAGCGGGAGGGCCCCACAATGAGCAGTTCTTC. It translates to CASSLPGLAGGPHNEQFF.

This chain connects TRBV4-1 to TRBJ2-7, with TRBD2 identical over 12 bases. The CDR3 is made up of 15 amino acids. Germline assignment: CDR1 MGHRA and CDR2 YSYEKL. V lost 5 bases and J lost 5; bases outside the gene matches: 7. CDR3 protein: CASSWRTSGKNEQYF. In DNA, the CDR3 is TGCGCCAGCAGCTGGCGGACTAGCGGGAAGAACGAGCAGTACTTC.

This clonotype was observed many times. DNA of the CDR3: TGCGCCAGTAACGACCTTGACTACGAGCAGTACTTC. Amino acids: CASNDLDYEQYF. This chain links TRBV5-1 with TRBJ2-7; no definite D call. Germline V lookup: CDR1 SGHRS, CDR2 YFSETQ. Trimming removed 8 bases at V and 3 bases at J, with 12 bases between. CDR3 length: 12 amino acids.

The genes are TRBV18 and TRBJ1-2, with 7 bases identical to TRBD1. This CDR3 region has 15 residues. Trimming took 4 bases from V and 0 from J; bases not matched to a gene: 5. The germline V gene has CDR1 KGHSH and CDR2 LQKENI. CDR3 DNA: TGTGCCAGCTCACGGGGACAGAACTCTAACTATGGCTACACCTTC. Protein: CASSRGQNSNYGYTF. Full variable domain (outside the CDR3, taken from reference TRBV18 and TRBJ1-2): NAGVMQNPRHLVRRRGQEARLRCSPMKGHSHVYWYRQLPEEGLKFMVYLQKENIIDESGMPKERFSAEFPKEGPSILRIQQVVRGDSAAYFCASSRGQNSNYGYTFGSGTRLTVV.

The CDR3, as DNA: TGTGCCAGCAAGCCAGGGTCGGTTGAAGCTTTCTTT. Translation: CASKPGSVEAFF. The gene calls are TRBV2 and TRBJ1-1; TRBD1 is a possible D gene (5 bases). The germline V gene has CDR1 SNHLY and CDR2 FYNNEI. This CDR3 contains 12 residues. With 7 bases removed from V and 7 bases from J, the gap between germline ends came to 13 bases.

V gene TRBV20-1 combines with J gene TRBJ1-1; 7 nucleotides line up with TRBD1. CDR3 size: 15 residues. Germline CDR1 DFQATT, CDR2 SNEGSKA (reference sequence). The V segment lost 5 bases and the J segment 4 bases; nucleotides outside the gene matches: 13. As DNA, the CDR3 is TGCAGTGCTCGGAGCTGGGGACAGATCCTCACTGAAGCTTTCTTT. This translates into CSARSWGQILTEAFF.

A note on this clonotype: Its ends do not fully match the called genes, so a read error is possible. This chain connects TRBV12-3 or TRBV12-4 to TRBJ2-3; perhaps TRBD2 as D (6 bases). This CDR3 contains 13 residues. This CDR3 is CASSLFGRSRRDF. CDR3 nucleotides: TGTGCCAGCAGTTTGTTTGGACGTTCGCGGAGGGATTTT.

This clonotype was seen just once. The chain carries TRBV18 and TRBJ1-5; maybe TRBD1 (5 bases). CDR1 and CDR2 (germline): KGHSH, LQKENI. The CDR3 is 16 residues long. The ends were cut back, 0 bases at V and 0 bases at J, with 9 bases in the middle. CDR3 sequence reads: CASSPPGPNSNQPQHF. The CDR3 DNA reads as TGTGCCAGCTCACCACCGGGGCCCAATAGCAATCAGCCCCAGCATTTT.

CDR3 nucleotides: TGCGCCAGCAGCTCGATGACAGGGAACTACAATGAGCAGTTCTTC. The encoded protein is CASSSMTGNYNEQFF. The chain is built from TRBV5-1 and TRBJ2-1; 7 bases align to TRBD1. The junction had 6 bases not matched to a gene; V was cut back by 3 bases and J by 3 bases. Germline V lookup: CDR1 SGHRS, CDR2 YFSETQ. This CDR3 region has 15 residues.

In DNA, the CDR3 is TGTGCCAGCAGTTTAGAATCCGGCAGGGGCCAAGAGACCCAGTACTTC. Its translation is CASSLESGRGQETQYF. The rearrangement uses TRBV12-3 or TRBV12-4 and TRBJ2-5; D may be TRBD1 (6 bases). Trimming pared 1 base from V and 1 base from J, leaving 13 bases between. The CDR3 totals 16 residues.

This clonotype was detected once. Since a much larger clone is just one base distant, this may be a read error. This sequence joins TRBV29-1 and TRBJ2-7; D remains ambiguous. V was trimmed by 6 bases and J by 6 bases, leaving 18 bases between them. Germline CDR1 is SQVTM and CDR2 is ANQGSEA. The CDR3 has 13 residues. This chain's CDR3 is CSVLSPTGREQYF. The CDR3 bases are TGCAGCGTCCTAAGCCCGACCGGTCGCGAGCAGTACTTC.

The rearrangement joins TRBV5-4 to TRBJ1-1; D is unclear. Trimming removed 2 bases at V and 0 bases at J, with 11 bases between. The CDR3 has 15 amino acids. The germline gives CDR1 SGHNT, CDR2 YYREEE (reference sequence). The CDR3 loop is CASSLYAAMNTEAFF. In DNA form, the CDR3 reads TGTGCCAGCAGCTTATACGCGGCGATGAACACTGAAGCTTTCTTT.

This clonotype was observed a few times. This chain connects TRBV7-9 to TRBJ2-7, with 9 bases lining up with TRBD2. Trimming removed 6 bases from V and 2 bases from J; junction bases left unmatched: 2. Per germline, CDR1 SEHNR and CDR2 FQNEAQ (reference sequence). CDR3 size: 13 residues. CDR3 DNA sequence: TGTGCCAGCAGGGGCGGGAGGGCCTACGAGCAGTACTTC. It yields the protein CASRGGRAYEQYF.

In its sample, this clonotype was seen a few times. This rearrangement joins TRBV5-1 to TRBJ2-7; TRBD2 aligns across 8 bases. Germline assignment: CDR1 SGHRS and CDR2 YFSETQ. V was pared by 0 bases and J by 4 bases, with 0 bases of the junction left unmatched. The CDR3 sequence is 13 residues long. The CDR3 DNA follows: TGCGCCAGCAGCTTGGAGCGGGAGTACGAGCAGTACTTC. Protein product: CASSLEREYEQYF.

The CDR3 here is CASSQGTRWNEKLFF. CDR3 sequence (DNA): TGCGCCAGCAGCCAAGGCACAAGATGGAATGAAAAACTGTTTTTT. The V call is TRBV4-1, the J call TRBJ1-4; D unresolved. The CDR3 consists of 15 residues. Germline lookup yields CDR1 MGHRA and CDR2 YSYEKL. V lost 1 base and J 5 bases, leaving 11 bases between the germline ends.

There are a few counts of this clonotype. The chain carries TRBV27 and TRBJ1-2; no definite D call. CDR3 length equals 13 residues. Germline loops: CDR1 MNHEY, CDR2 SMNVEV (reference sequence). V lost 5 bases and J lost 5, with 12 bases in between. The CDR3 sequence is CASSIAPGYGYTF. The CDR3 coding sequence is TGTGCCAGCAGTATCGCCCCAGGTTATGGCTACACCTTC.

The chain combines TRBV12-3 or TRBV12-4 with TRBJ2-7; possibly TRBD1 for D (6 bases). This CDR3 has 14 residues. V was cut by 5 bases and J by 5 bases, with 16 bases left in between. CDR3 loop: CASSKRQDWHEQYF. DNA of the CDR3: TGTGCCAGCAGTAAGCGACAGGACTGGCACGAGCAGTACTTC.

This clonotype appeared a few times. V gene TRBV20-1 combines with J gene TRBJ1-6, with D possibly TRBD1 on 5 matching bases. The CDR3 runs 12 residues. Germline V lookup: CDR1 DFQATT, CDR2 SNEGSKA (reference sequence). V was shortened by 3 bases and J by 9 bases, with 9 bases between the two germline ends. The CDR3: CSARLGTSPLHF. In DNA, the CDR3 is TGCAGTGCTAGGCTCGGGACTTCACCCCTCCACTTT.

This clonotype was observed a few times. V and J are TRBV11-2 and TRBJ2-7; 9 nucleotides align to TRBD1. V was pared by 4 bases and J by 4 bases, with 8 bases of the junction left unmatched. There are 15 residues in the CDR3. CDR1 SGHAT and CDR2 FQNNGV come from the germline V gene. The CDR3 DNA reads TGTGCCAGCAGCTCTATTTCCGGGACAGGGTACGAGCAGTACTTC. As protein: CASSSISGTGYEQYF.

This rearrangement joins TRBV12-3 or TRBV12-4 to TRBJ2-4; tentatively, D is TRBD1 (6 bases). The CDR3 has 19 residues. Trimming removed 3 bases from V and 3 bases from J, with 24 bases in between. The CDR3 nucleotides read TGTGCCAGCAGTTTCTGGGGCAAAACAGGGATGATGGGCAAAAACATTCAGTACTTC. Amino acid sequence: CASSFWGKTGMMGKNIQYF.

The chain is built from TRBV20-1 and TRBJ2-3, with D possibly being TRBD1 (5 bases). CDR1 and CDR2 (germline): DFQATT, SNEGSKA (reference sequence). The CDR3 extends over 17 amino acids. Trimming took 1 base from V and 2 from J, leaving 19 bases between them. CDR3 DNA sequence: TGCAGTGCTAGAGTGGGGCAGGAAACCACTCACACAGATACGCAGTATTTT. Protein product: CSARVGQETTHTDTQYF.

V and J are TRBV9 and TRBJ2-1; no reliable D call. This CDR3 is built from 15 residues. Germline V gene lookup returns CDR1 SGDLS and CDR2 YYNGEE. V was trimmed by 0 bases and J by 3 bases, leaving 10 bases between them. For the CDR3, the DNA is TGTGCCAGCAGCGTAGGGGCTTCTTTCTACAATGAGCAGTTCTTC. Protein product: CASSVGASFYNEQFF.

The sample holds a few counts of this clonotype. The V gene is TRBV15, the J gene TRBJ2-7; 9 bases agree with TRBD1. Per germline, CDR1 LNHNV and CDR2 YYDKDF (reference sequence). The CDR3 contains 14 residues. The junction had 13 bases not matched to a gene; V was cut back by 6 bases and J by 10 bases. The CDR3 DNA reads as TGTGCCACCAGGAACCGACAGGGGGGCGTCGAACAGTACTTC. As protein: CATRNRQGGVEQYF.

The table lists this clonotype with a few counts. The chain uses TRBV27 and TRBJ1-4; 8 bases line up with TRBD1. This CDR3 comprises 13 residues. Per the germline V gene, CDR1 is MNHEY and CDR2 is SMNVEV (reference sequence). V lost 10 bases and J lost 4; bases outside the gene matches: 5. Written as DNA, the CDR3 is TGTGCCACCAGGGGGCTAGGTAATGAAAAACTGTTTTTT. It codes for CATRGLGNEKLFF. Full variable domain (rest looked up from reference TRBV27 and TRBJ1-4): EAQVTQNPRYLITVTGKKLTVTCSQNMNHEYMSWYRQDPGLGLRQIYYSMNVEVTDKGDVPEGYKVSRKEKRNFPLILESPSPNQTSLYFCATRGLGNEKLFFGSGTQLSVL.

This clonotype was seen only a few times. The gene calls are TRBV6-5 and TRBJ1-4, with a possible D match to TRBD1 (5 bases). The CDR3 runs 16 residues. The V gene lost 0 bases and the J gene lost 4 bases, with 12 bases spanning the gap. Germline CDR1 MNHEY, CDR2 SVGAGI. The CDR3 protein is CASSYSEAGINEKLFF. As DNA, the CDR3 is TGTGCCAGCAGTTACTCTGAAGCAGGGATTAATGAAAAACTGTTTTTT.

The table lists this clonotype with a few counts. The chain is built from TRBV20-1 and TRBJ2-3; 7 nucleotides match TRBD2. CDR3 size: 15 residues. V dropped 0 bases and J dropped 1; count of bases not matched to a gene: 4. Germline CDR1 DFQATT, CDR2 SNEGSKA (reference sequence). The CDR3 DNA sequence: TGCAGTGCTAGAGACCTAGCGGAGGGCACAGATACGCAGTATTTT. Amino acid sequence: CSARDLAEGTDTQYF.